The 21 T cell receptor beta chains reported below all come from one sample, sequenced in a study of memory CD4+ T cells and cytomegalovirus serostatus. This table comes from immunoSEQ multiplex PCR, and its TCRdb copy is limited to in-frame clones, with some not included. Here the sample spans some 58,000 clones, roughly four fifths being singletons. The sort gate was single viable CD3+CD4+CD8-CD45RO+ cells for memory CD4+ T cells. The sequencing input was memory CD4+ T cells from blood. All receptors come from an adult in good health and CMV-seronegative.

The chain employs TRBV10-3 and TRBJ1-5; D possibly corresponds to TRBD1 (5 bases). With 7 bases removed from V and 2 bases from J, the gap between germline ends came to 12 bases. Germline V gives CDR1 ENHRY, CDR2 SYGVKD. CDR3 length: 14 residues. This CDR3 is CAIKGQGGNQPQHF. The CDR3 coding sequence is TGTGCCATCAAGGGGCAGGGTGGCAATCAGCCCCAGCATTTT.

The rearrangement joins TRBV5-1 to TRBJ1-1; D is unclear. The V end lost 6 bases, the J end lost 0 bases, and 3 bases lay between the germline ends. CDR1 and CDR2 (germline): SGHRS, YFSETQ. The CDR3 is 11 amino acids. The DNA of the CDR3 is TGCGCCAGCAAAGTGAACACTGAAGCTTTCTTT. Its protein product is CASKVNTEAFF.

This chain uses TRBV5-1 with TRBJ1-5, with TRBD1 as a possible D gene (5 bases). This CDR3 spans 15 amino acids. Germline CDR1 reads SGHRS; CDR2 reads YFSETQ. V dropped 1 base and J dropped 2 bases, with 10 bases sitting between them. CDR3 residues: CASSLMGDRNQPQHF. For the CDR3, the DNA is TGCGCCAGCAGCTTGATGGGGGATCGCAATCAGCCCCAGCATTTT.

The J gene is TRBJ2-7, the V gene TRBV27, with D possibly TRBD1 on 5 matching bases. CDR1 and CDR2 from the germline V gene are MNHEY and SMNVEV (reference sequence). This CDR3 spans 12 amino acids. Trimming cost V 4 bases and J 7 bases, with 11 bases left between them. The CDR3 protein is CASSSQGNEQYF. CDR3 sequence (DNA): TGTGCCAGCAGTTCCCAGGGAAATGAGCAGTACTTC.

The chain has TRBV14 and TRBJ2-1; 13 positions match TRBD2. Germline V lookup: CDR1 SGHDN, CDR2 FVKESK. J was trimmed by 6 bases and V by 2 bases; bases with no gene match: 1. This CDR3 contains 15 residues. The CDR3 loop reads CASSQWTSGSNEQFF. CDR3 coding DNA: TGTGCCAGCAGCCAATGGACTAGCGGGAGCAATGAGCAGTTCTTC.

This clone was found a few times. CDR3 nucleotide sequence: TGTGCCAGCAGCGTTGGGCAAGCGGGCATGAACACTGAAGCTTTCTTT. Its translation: CASSVGQAGMNTEAFF. V is TRBV9 and J is TRBJ1-1; D is undetermined. V dropped 2 bases and J dropped 0 bases, with 14 bases sitting between them. This CDR3 spans 16 amino acids. Germline values: CDR1 SGDLS, CDR2 YYNGEE. The variable domain in full, with the rest retrieved from reference TRBV9 and TRBJ1-1, is DSGVTQTPKHLITATGQRVTLRCSPRSGDLSVYWYQQSLDQGLQFLIQYYNGEERAKGNILERFSAQQFPDLHSELNLSSLELGDSALYFCASSVGQAGMNTEAFFGQGTRLTVV.

As concerns this clone: The sample holds other DNA sequences that translate to the same CDR3. This chain joins TRBV2 and TRBJ1-1, with D maybe TRBD1 (5 bases). Trimming pared 3 bases from V and 1 base from J, leaving 6 bases between. The CDR3 is 13 residues long. Germline V gene data show CDR1 as SNHLY and CDR2 as FYNNEI. The CDR3 loop reads CASSDQGNTEAFF. CDR3 DNA sequence: TGTGCCAGCAGTGACCAGGGGAACACTGAAGCTTTCTTT.

The chain combines TRBV29-1 with TRBJ2-7, with 9 nucleotides matching TRBD1. Germline V gene sequence: CDR1 SQVTM, CDR2 ANQGSEA. V lost 5 bases and J lost 1; bases outside the gene matches: 6. The CDR3 runs to 14 residues. The CDR3 is CSVSSGTGSYEQYF. In nucleotides, the CDR3 is TGCAGCGTTTCCTCCGGGACAGGGTCCTACGAGCAGTACTTC.

This clone was observed once. V gene TRBV5-1 combines with J gene TRBJ2-3; tentative D call: TRBD2 (6 bases). CDR1 is SGHRS and CDR2 is YFSETQ in the germline V gene. The V end lost 2 bases, the J end lost 1 base, and 11 bases lay between the germline ends. This CDR3 comprises 15 residues. The CDR3 here is CASSFLGGGTDTQYF. For the CDR3, the DNA is TGCGCCAGCAGCTTCCTGGGCGGGGGCACAGATACGCAGTATTTT.

The V gene is TRBV29-1, the J gene TRBJ2-1; 7 bases are a match to TRBD1. The CDR3 runs to 13 residues. V shed 1 base and J 8 bases; nucleotides not matched to a gene: 5. Germline-derived CDR1 and CDR2 are SQVTM and ANQGSEA. CDR3 residues: CSVEARQGYEQFF. As DNA, the CDR3 is TGCAGCGTTGAAGCCCGACAGGGCTATGAGCAGTTCTTC.

The chain employs TRBV9 and TRBJ2-7; 7 bases line up with TRBD1. CDR1 and CDR2 (germline): SGDLS, YYNGEE. This CDR3 contains 14 residues. V was clipped by 3 bases and J by 3 bases; unmatched bases: 6. CDR3 in amino acids: CASSAKGQSYEQYF. CDR3 nucleotides: TGTGCCAGCAGCGCCAAGGGACAGAGCTACGAGCAGTACTTC. Full variable domain (missing parts from reference TRBV9 and TRBJ2-7): DSGVTQTPKHLITATGQRVTLRCSPRSGDLSVYWYQQSLDQGLQFLIQYYNGEERAKGNILERFSAQQFPDLHSELNLSSLELGDSALYFCASSAKGQSYEQYFGPGTRLTVT.

The rearrangement links TRBV18 to TRBJ1-5; TRBD1 agrees at 7 bases. In germline, CDR1 is KGHSH, CDR2 LQKENI. The CDR3 consists of 12 residues. The V gene end was trimmed by 8 bases and the J gene end by 2 bases; junction bases not matched to a gene: 0. CDR3: CASQGGNQPQHF. The CDR3 nucleotides are TGTGCCAGCCAGGGGGGCAATCAGCCCCAGCATTTT.

The rearrangement uses TRBV19 and TRBJ1-2, with unresolved D. Trimming took 3 bases from V and 8 from J, leaving 16 bases between them. The CDR3 is made up of 14 amino acids. The germline V gene has CDR1 LNHDA and CDR2 SQIVND (reference sequence). The CDR3 reads CASSITEGMGGYTF. The CDR3 bases are TGTGCCAGTAGTATTACCGAAGGAATGGGCGGCTACACCTTC. Drawing the rest from reference TRBV19 and TRBJ1-2, the complete variable domain is DGGITQSPKYLFRKEGQNVTLSCEQNLNHDAMYWYRQDPGQGLRLIYYSQIVNDFQKGDIAEGYSVSREKKESFPLTVTSAQKNPTAFYLCASSITEGMGGYTFGSGTRLTVV.

The chain couples TRBV29-1 to TRBJ2-1; 8 bases are a match to TRBD2. Germline V gene sequence: CDR1 SQVTM, CDR2 ANQGSEA. After removal of 4 bases from V and 1 base from J, the junction contained 9 bases not matched to a gene. The length of the CDR3 is 16 residues. The CDR3 coding sequence is TGCAGCGTTGGGGCTCTAACTAGCGGATCCTACAATGAGCAGTTCTTC. Its protein product is CSVGALTSGSYNEQFF.

This clone was found once. The chain uses TRBV6-1 and TRBJ2-7; 7 bases are a match to TRBD2. Trimming removed 8 bases from V and 0 bases from J; junction bases left unmatched: 4. The CDR3 totals 13 residues. From germline, CDR1 is MNHNS and CDR2 SASEGT. The CDR3 coding sequence is TGTGCCAGCTACCGCGGGAGCTCCTACGAGCAGTACTTC. Residues: CASYRGSSYEQYF.

This chain connects TRBV7-9 to TRBJ2-6; perhaps TRBD1 as D (6 bases). Germline V gene data show CDR1 as SEHNR and CDR2 as FQNEAQ (reference sequence). V shed 2 bases and J shed 0 bases, with 17 bases lying between them. The CDR3 contains 19 residues. The CDR3 DNA follows: TGTGCCAGCAGCTTATTGGGAACAGGGTCTAACTCTGGGGCCAACGTCCTGACTTTC. Encoded protein: CASSLLGTGSNSGANVLTF.

This clone was recorded a few times. The chain couples TRBV7-9 to TRBJ1-1; tentative D call: TRBD1 (6 bases). Deletions cut 5 bases from V and 2 bases from J, with 12 bases between. The germline gives CDR1 SEHNR, CDR2 FQNEAQ (reference sequence). The CDR3 length is 14 residues. The CDR3 region has the DNA TGTGCCAGCAGCCTCCTGGGGGCAAACACTGAAGCTTTCTTT. This gives the protein CASSLLGANTEAFF.

The chain couples TRBV7-6 to TRBJ1-3; D uncertain. Between the trimmed V and J ends, which lost 3 bases and 0 bases, there was a span of 12 bases. Germline V gives CDR1 SGHVS, CDR2 FNYEAQ. This CDR3 is 16 amino acids long. The DNA of the CDR3 is TGTGCCAGCAGCTTGGGAGGGCAAAGCTCTGGAAACACCATATATTTT. Translated: CASSLGGQSSGNTIYF.

The gene calls are TRBV7-9 and TRBJ1-2; 7 bases are shared with TRBD1. The CDR3 runs 16 residues. Germline V gene lookup returns CDR1 SEHNR and CDR2 FQNEAQ (reference sequence). V gave up 0 bases and J gave up 1 base; unmatched junction bases: 5. Here the CDR3 reads CASSLAWGQHNYGYTF. CDR3 DNA: TGTGCCAGCAGCTTAGCGTGGGGACAGCATAACTATGGCTACACCTTC.

The chain joins TRBV6-5 to TRBJ2-3; 9 nucleotides line up with TRBD1. Per the germline V gene, CDR1 is MNHEY and CDR2 is SVGAGI. This CDR3 comprises 14 residues. V shed 6 bases, J shed 3 bases, and the junction held 4 bases outside the gene matches. CDR3 sequence (DNA): TGTGCCAGCAGCGGGACAGGGTTAACAGATACGCAGTATTTT. Its protein is CASSGTGLTDTQYF.

The chain combines TRBV5-1 with TRBJ1-2; 7 bases fit TRBD1. CDR1 and CDR2 (germline): SGHRS, YFSETQ. The CDR3 sequence is 14 residues long. Trimming took 6 bases from V and 0 from J; bases not matched to a gene: 5. The CDR3 coding sequence is TGCGCCAGCACCCGAACAGGGGCTAACTATGGCTACACCTTC. This codes for CASTRTGANYGYTF.